The entry below gives a single T cell receptor beta chain sequence along with its context. The target of this receptor is not known. Qualities for individual bases were not recorded, and no much larger clone is one base off. The study profiled bulk TCR beta-chain repertoires in matched peripheral blood, tumor and adjacent normal breast tissue taken from roughly 17 patients with early-stage breast cancer. Before surgery, about 5-11 mL of whole blood was collected into EDTA tubes and then processed within 2 hours. Ficoll-Paque centrifugation in SepMate-50 tubes was used to isolate peripheral blood mononuclear cells. PBMCs were cryopreserved in aliquots of about 1.7 to 4.5 million cells in approximately 90% FBS with 10% DMSO and kept in liquid nitrogen. The Qiagen AllPrep DNA/RNA Mini kit was used to extract genomic DNA. The entry originates in a study of early stage breast cancer tumors (dated by TCRdb to 2015 to 2018). Context from the whole study: Of the roughly 15 invasive breast tumors, about 13 were found to be estrogen receptor-positive, progesterone receptor-positive and HER2-negative. Of the roughly 12 ER+/PR+/HER2- tumors, eight were classified as invasive ductal carcinomas and four as invasive lobular carcinomas. On average, each sample had roughly 9.7-fold read coverage. Across all samples, 2 million to 3 million templates representing roughly 1 million unique clonotypes were detected.

The investigation overall reported the following: Roughly 2.6-fold higher T cell density and higher clonality were observed in tumors than in adjacent normal breast tissue. Bulk genomic DNA sequencing of unsorted cells missed chain pairing and functional markers such as CD4, CD8 and FOXP3. Repertoires from blood resembled normal breast more closely than tumor, and using blood as a reference for each tissue separated tumor from normal in about 85% of the 16 patients. Enriched TCRB sequences shared across patients were mostly commonly generated sequences, unlikely to play an important role in the tumor microenvironment. The small cohort size prevented analysis by tumor subtype.

Two independent genomic DNA replicates were amplified for each sample, with approximately 0.5 ug used for blood and about 1.5 ug for tumor or normal breast. Following the manufacturer's instructions, the ImmunoSeq Intro kit was used to carry out TCRB sequencing on genomic DNA. The multiplex PCR ran for 30 to 35 cycles using proprietary primers and spike-in control sequences for absolute quantification. Single-end 150-bp reads were used to sequence an 87-bp fragment covering the CDR3 and the flanking V and J genes. Each lane of an Illumina MiSeq running version 3.0 chemistry carried seven multiplexed samples, with two replicates apiece. The published analysis was carried out like this. Raw data were processed with the vendor's proprietary pipeline, and both replicates were merged into a single result per sample. To define clonotypes, the study grouped productive rearrangements that shared the V-gene family, CDR3 amino acid sequence and J-gene segment. Clonality was computed as 1 minus the normalized Shannon entropy (Pielou evenness) of TCRB abundances. T cell density was estimated by dividing total templates by the number of input cells inferred from the DNA input amount. Recon, run with its default parameters, was used to estimate overall repertoire diversity and clonality. A clonotype was considered tumor-enriched if its abundance in tumor exceeded 0.1% and was at least 32-fold higher than its abundance in normal breast. TCRdb took over this immuneACCESS table, retaining in-frame rearrangements with V and J assigned. Such tables are incomplete; in checked studies, under half of the missing clones stem from an unresolved V gene, and the remainder is unexplained. The V and J calls and the clone size are those of that table, but D and trimming were determined from the DNA. This sample gives about 36,000 clones in total; under 80% of them show up just once. In total, the top ten clones hold about 6.8% of the sample.

Sequenced sample: blood. The sequence was collected from a person in their sixties with breast cancer.

The CDR3 region reads CASFIRGNFAQYF. The DNA reads TGTGCCAGCTTCATCAGGGGCAACTTCGCCCAGTACTTC. The chain is encoded by TRBV2 joined to TRBJ2-5, and the D gene may be TRBD1, 6 bases matching. V was cut back by 8 bases and J by 9 bases, leaving a gap of 19 bases between them. Including cysteine and phenylalanine, the CDR3 has 13 amino acids. Left in the record is the CDR3 DNA by itself, 39 bases read in frame from the first base. In the germline V gene, CDR1 corresponds to SNHLY and CDR2 to FYNNEI.